The source of this T cell receptor beta chain is a study of blood T cell repertoires in COVID-19. There are 14 residues in the CDR3. Trimming left V 6 bases short and J 4 bases short, with 15 bases between. The germline CDR1 and CDR2 sequences are MNHEY and SVGAGI. TCRdb's table, derived via immunoSEQ multiplex PCR, lists solely in-frame clones and lacks some. The table lists approximately 160,000 clones, about 88% of them singletons. Sequences were obtained from peripheral blood. This TCR was recovered from a man in his fifties or sixties with active or convalescent COVID-19. J is TRBJ1-1 and V is TRBV6-5; tentatively, D is TRBD1 (5 bases). The CDR3 nucleotides read TGTGCCAGCAGGACACAGGATTGGGGCACTGAAGCTTTCTTT. Its translation: CASRTQDWGTEAFF.